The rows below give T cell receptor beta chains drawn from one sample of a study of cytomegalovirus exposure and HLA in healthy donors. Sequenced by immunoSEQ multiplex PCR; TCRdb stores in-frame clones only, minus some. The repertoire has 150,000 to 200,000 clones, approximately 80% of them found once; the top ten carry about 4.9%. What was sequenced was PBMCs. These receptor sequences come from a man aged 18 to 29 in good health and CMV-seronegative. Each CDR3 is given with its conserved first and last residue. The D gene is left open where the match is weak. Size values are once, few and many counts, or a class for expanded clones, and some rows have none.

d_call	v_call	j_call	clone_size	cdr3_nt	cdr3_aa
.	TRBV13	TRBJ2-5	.	TGTGCCAGCAGCTTTAGGGGGAAAGAGACCCAGTACTTC	CASSFRGKETQYF
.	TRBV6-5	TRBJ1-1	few	TGTGCCAGCAGTGAGACGGGGGCTGAAGCTTTCTTT	CASSETGAEAFF
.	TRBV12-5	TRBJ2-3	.	TGTGCTAGTGGTTTGAATCCTCAGACGCAGTATTTT	CASGLNPQTQYF
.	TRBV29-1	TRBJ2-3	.	TGCAGCGTTTATCGGGTCCCTAGCACAGATACGCAGTATTTT	CSVYRVPSTDTQYF
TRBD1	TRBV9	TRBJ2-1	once	TGTGCCAGCAGCGGACCGGGACAGGGGTACAATGAGCAGTTCTTC	CASSGPGQGYNEQFF
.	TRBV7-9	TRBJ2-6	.	TGTGCCAGCAGCTTCTGGGGGGGCGCTGGGGCCAACGTCCTGACTTTC	CASSFWGGAGANVLTF
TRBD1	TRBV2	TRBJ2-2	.	TGTGCCAGCAGGACAGGGGGCAACACCGGGGAGCTGTTTTTT	CASRTGGNTGELFF
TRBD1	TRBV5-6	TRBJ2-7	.	TGTGCCAGCAGTCTCCGGACAGGGAGCTCCCCCTACGAGCAGTACTTC	CASSLRTGSSPYEQYF
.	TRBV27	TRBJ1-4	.	TGTGCCAGCAGACCCCGCGGAGGGTTGAATGAAAAACTGTTTTTT	CASRPRGGLNEKLFF
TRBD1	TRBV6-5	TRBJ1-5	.	TGTGCCAGCAGTACCACAGGGGGCGGACAGCCCCAGCATTTT	CASSTTGGGQPQHF
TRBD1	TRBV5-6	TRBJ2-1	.	TGTGCCAGCAGCCGGGACAGGGGGGAGCTCTTC	CASSRDRGELF
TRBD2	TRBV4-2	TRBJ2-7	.	TGTGCCAGCAGCCAAGTAATCCGAACCGGGACTAGCGGTCTAAGCCGCGAGCAGTACTTC	CASSQVIRTGTSGLSREQYF
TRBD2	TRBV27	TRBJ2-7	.	TGTGCCAGCAGTTTATCGGCTAGCGGTAACTACGAGCAGTACTTC	CASSLSASGNYEQYF
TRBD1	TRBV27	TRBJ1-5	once	TGTGCCAGCGCCTGGACAGGGTCCCTCCAGCCCCAGCATTTT	CASAWTGSLQPQHF
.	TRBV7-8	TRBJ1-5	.	TGTGCCAGCAGCTTATCCCCAGGGGATCAGCCCCAGCATTTT	CASSLSPGDQPQHF
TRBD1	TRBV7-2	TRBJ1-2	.	TGTGCCAGCACAAATTGGGGACAGGGAAGGATGCGCGGCTATGGCTACACCTTC	CASTNWGQGRMRGYGYTF
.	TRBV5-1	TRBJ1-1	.	TGCGCCAGCAGCTTACTAGGGAGCACTGAAGCTTTCTTT	CASSLLGSTEAFF
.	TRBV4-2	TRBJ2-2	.	TGTGCCAGCAGCCCCCTAACCCGCGCGGGAAACACCGGGGAGCTGTTTTTT	CASSPLTRAGNTGELFF
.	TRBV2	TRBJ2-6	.	TGTGCCAGCAGTGAGGACAGCTCTGGGGCCAACGTCCTGACTTTC	CASSEDSSGANVLTF
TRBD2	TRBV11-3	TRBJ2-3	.	TGTGCCAGCAGCTCTAAGAGGGAGGGGTATTTT	CASSSKREGYF
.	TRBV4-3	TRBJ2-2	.	TGCGCCAGCAGCTTACACTGGGCAGGGGACCTGAACACCGGGGAGCTGTTTTTT	CASSLHWAGDLNTGELFF
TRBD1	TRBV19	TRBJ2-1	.	TGTGCCAGTAGTGGGGGGACAGGGAACTACAATGAGCAGTTCTTC	CASSGGTGNYNEQFF
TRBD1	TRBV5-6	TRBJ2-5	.	TGTGCCAGCAGAAAGGACAGGGGCTTCCAAGAGACCCAGTACTTC	CASRKDRGFQETQYF
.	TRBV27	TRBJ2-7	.	TGTGCCAGCAGTTTAGCAGGGAATTCCTACGAGCAGTACTTC	CASSLAGNSYEQYF
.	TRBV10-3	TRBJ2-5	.	TGTGCCACAGGTTCTGTAGAAGAGACCCAGTACTTC	CATGSVEETQYF
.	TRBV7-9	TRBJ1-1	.	TGTGCCAGCAGCACCAGGGAATTGAACACTGAAGCTTTCTTT	CASSTRELNTEAFF
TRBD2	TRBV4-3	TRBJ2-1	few	TGCGCCAGCAGCCAAGATTGGGCTAGCGGGAGTAATGAGCAGTTCTTC	CASSQDWASGSNEQFF
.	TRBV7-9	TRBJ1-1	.	TGTTCCAGCAGCCAGAACACTGAAGCTTTCTTT	CSSSQNTEAFF